This T cell receptor beta chain comes out of a study of T cell repertoires in cytomegalovirus infection. In the study overall: HLA-C-restricted CMV epitopes, recently identified, and well-studied HLA-B-restricted ones were used by the study. Study results and limitations: Individuals carrying CMV plus the relevant HLA were identified by cumulative frequency of public TCR beta families.

About this clonotype: What it recognizes is unknown. No conserved phenylalanine or tryptophan ends this CDR3, so it is likely a read error.

Germline lookup yields CDR1 ENHRY and CDR2 SYGVKD. The V end lost 6 bases, the J end lost 6 bases, and 9 bases lay between the germline ends. CDR3 length: 12 amino acids. Each CDR3 protein is one row after TCRdb ran MiXCR on the reads. The sample shows 550,000 to 850,000 distinct CDR3 sequences, roughly a third of them seen only once. This receptor was identified in a human donor in good health (CMV status not recorded). Some clones in this sample may be carry-over from other donors' samples. This chain joins TRBV10-3 and TRBJ1-3; D not resolved. Sequences were derived from cultured PBMCs, sampled from culture after CMV antigen stimulation. The CDR3 nucleotides are TGTGCCATCAGCCAGGATGCAAACACCATATATCTT. This encodes CAISQDANTIYL.